These 20 T cell receptor beta chains share one sample of origin, sequenced in a study of CD8+ T cells in alopecia areata. Stated treatment: oral pan-JAK inhibitor, 5-10 mg twice daily. Extracted RNA was reverse transcribed into cDNA, the sequencing template. The protocol was immunoSEQ multiplex PCR, while the TCRdb copy is restricted to in-frame clones and leaves out a portion. The sample holds about 190,000 clones, about three fifths seen once. The starting material was CD4+ T cells sorted from blood, obtained at week 4, from a patient treated with tofacitinib. Source of these receptors: a human donor with alopecia areata.

The chain couples TRBV6-6 to TRBJ2-1; tentative D call: TRBD2 (6 bases). The CDR3 consists of 16 residues. V lost 6 bases and J lost 7, with 22 bases in between. Germline CDR1 reads MNHNY; CDR2 reads SVGAGI (reference sequence). CDR3 nucleotide sequence: TGTGCCAGCAGCTCCGGGGTAGCGGCCTTAGTGAATGAGCAGTTCTTC. Its translation: CASSSGVAALVNEQFF.

The rearrangement joins TRBV6-1 to TRBJ1-1; TRBD1 aligns across 9 bases. The CDR3 covers 13 residues. Germline V gene data show CDR1 as MNHNS and CDR2 as SASEGT. Trimming took 5 bases from V and 5 from J; bases not matched to a gene: 3. CDR3 DNA: TGTGCCAGCAGTACGGACAGGGGTACTGAAGCTTTCTTT. Residues: CASSTDRGTEAFF.

By sample share, this clone is medium-sized (0.01 to 0.1%). The V call is TRBV18, the J call TRBJ2-3; TRBD2 agrees at 7 bases. The germline V gene has CDR1 KGHSH and CDR2 LQKENI. CDR3 length: 14 residues. V dropped 6 bases and J dropped 2; count of bases not matched to a gene: 5. The CDR3 is CASSSLAVTDTQYF. CDR3 nucleotide sequence: TGTGCCAGCTCGAGCCTAGCGGTCACAGATACGCAGTATTTT. The whole variable domain, remainder taken from reference TRBV18 and TRBJ2-3, is NAGVMQNPRHLVRRRGQEARLRCSPMKGHSHVYWYRQLPEEGLKFMVYLQKENIIDESGMPKERFSAEFPKEGPSILRIQQVVRGDSAAYFCASSSLAVTDTQYFGPGTRLTVL.

The chain carries TRBV14 and TRBJ1-6, with TRBD1 matching 10 bases. CDR3 length equals 14 residues. Germline CDR1 SGHDN, CDR2 FVKESK. The ends lost 5 bases at V and 10 bases at J; junction bases unmatched: 5. For the CDR3, the DNA is TGTGCCAGCAGCGGGACAGGGGCCAGGTCACCCCTCCACTTT. This gives the protein CASSGTGARSPLHF.

Comments on this clone: Additional DNA sequences in this sample encode the identical CDR3. The J gene is TRBJ2-7, the V gene TRBV30; no clear D. Germline V gives CDR1 GTSNPN, CDR2 SVGIG (reference sequence). V was pared by 0 bases and J by 3 bases, with 6 bases between. The CDR3 has 12 residues. The chain's CDR3 is CAWSVGVYEQYF. CDR3 sequence (DNA): TGTGCCTGGAGTGTCGGAGTCTACGAGCAGTACTTC.

This chain joins TRBV29-1 and TRBJ2-3, with D uncertain. Trimming took off 2 bases at V and 2 bases at J, with 8 bases between the two ends. The CDR3 loop spans 13 amino acids. Germline V gene lookup returns CDR1 SQVTM and CDR2 ANQGSEA. The CDR3 nucleotides read TGCAGCGTTGAAATGGAGCACACAGATACGCAGTATTTT. Translation: CSVEMEHTDTQYF.

The chain is built from TRBV30 and TRBJ1-2, with D tentatively TRBD1 (6 bases). Germline-derived CDR1 and CDR2 are GTSNPN and SVGIG (reference sequence). The CDR3 covers 13 residues. Trimming stripped 7 bases from V and 3 bases from J, with 15 bases between. CDR3 sequence (DNA): TGTGCCTACGAAGGGCAGGGGTACTATGGCTACACCTTC. Its protein product is CAYEGQGYYGYTF.

The rearrangement joins TRBV27 to TRBJ2-5, with 7 bases aligning to TRBD2. This CDR3 has 15 residues. Germline V gives CDR1 MNHEY, CDR2 SMNVEV (reference sequence). The V segment lost 5 bases and the J segment 2 bases; nucleotides outside the gene matches: 8. In DNA, the CDR3 is TGTGCCAGCAGTGGGGAGGGAGGGCCTCAAGAGACCCAGTACTTC. Translation: CASSGEGGPQETQYF.

This clone occurred once. The chain joins TRBV5-8 to TRBJ1-6, with D possibly matching TRBD1 (6 bases). The V and J ends lost 0 bases and 9 bases respectively, with 7 bases between them. CDR1 is SGHTS and CDR2 is YDEGEE in the germline V gene. CDR3 length equals 13 residues. As DNA, the CDR3 is TGTGCCAGCAGCTTGGACAGGGTTTCACCCCTCCACTTT. It encodes CASSLDRVSPLHF.

This chain connects TRBV7-2 to TRBJ2-5; D unclear. The germline gives CDR1 SGHTA, CDR2 FQGNSA. The CDR3 loop spans 12 amino acids. The germline V and J ends were trimmed by 5 bases and 6 bases, with 10 bases remaining between them. CDR3 sequence: CASSPSLQTQYF. The CDR3 DNA is TGTGCCAGCAGCCCGTCTTTGCAGACCCAGTACTTC.

This chain uses TRBV4-2 with TRBJ2-5, with 7 bases lining up with TRBD1. V trimming: 1 base; J trimming: 3 bases; junction bases outside the gene matches: 5. This CDR3 contains 15 residues. The germline V gene encodes CDR1 LGHNA and CDR2 YNFKEQ. The CDR3 reads CASSQVRDRKETQYF. CDR3 nucleotides: TGTGCCAGCAGCCAAGTCCGGGACAGAAAAGAGACCCAGTACTTC.

V usage is TRBV28 and J usage is TRBJ1-1; no firm D call. With 7 bases removed from V and 4 bases from J, the gap between germline ends came to 7 bases. The germline CDR1 and CDR2 sequences are MDHEN and SYDVKM. This CDR3 region has 11 residues. The CDR3 DNA sequence: TGTGCCAGCAACGGCCGCACTGAAGCTTTCTTT. It is translated as CASNGRTEAFF.

V gene TRBV29-1 combines with J gene TRBJ2-1, with TRBD2 identical over 12 bases. CDR3 length: 16 amino acids. Germline V lookup: CDR1 SQVTM, CDR2 ANQGSEA. With 4 bases clipped from V and 6 bases from J, the junction kept 10 bases outside the gene matches. The CDR3 loop reads CSVAAQLAGGPNEQFF. CDR3 nucleotide sequence: TGCAGCGTTGCTGCGCAACTAGCGGGAGGCCCCAATGAGCAGTTCTTC.

The chain employs TRBV19 and TRBJ1-5; TRBD1 aligns across 9 bases. The trim removed 6 bases at V and 1 base at J, leaving 13 bases unmatched. This CDR3 is 18 amino acids long. Germline lookup yields CDR1 LNHDA and CDR2 SQIVND (reference sequence). CDR3: CASRSLPGQGISNQPQHF. The CDR3 DNA follows: TGTGCCAGTAGATCACTACCGGGACAGGGAATAAGCAATCAGCCCCAGCATTTT.

The rearrangement links TRBV27 to TRBJ2-1; 9 bases map to TRBD1. This CDR3 has 16 amino acids. V lost 0 bases to trimming and J lost 3 bases; unmatched junction nucleotides: 3. Germline-derived CDR1 and CDR2 are MNHEY and SMNVEV (reference sequence). CDR3 sequence: CASSLSSGQGYNEQFF. The CDR3 bases are TGTGCCAGCAGTTTATCGTCGGGACAGGGCTACAATGAGCAGTTCTTC.

The chain is built from TRBV19 and TRBJ2-5; 7 bases fit TRBD2. CDR3 size: 13 residues. CDR1 and CDR2 (germline): LNHDA, SQIVND (reference sequence). The V segment lost 5 bases and the J segment 4 bases; nucleotides outside the gene matches: 4. The CDR3 loop is CASSSPGGETQYF. As DNA, the CDR3 is TGTGCCAGTAGTTCCCCGGGAGGAGAGACCCAGTACTTC.

The V call is TRBV6-5, the J call TRBJ2-7, with a tentative D call TRBD1 (5 bases). This CDR3 is built from 13 residues. V was trimmed by 5 bases and J by 2 bases, leaving 10 bases between them. CDR1 and CDR2 from the germline V gene are MNHEY and SVGAGI. This CDR3 reads CASSALGAYEQYF. The DNA of the CDR3 is TGTGCCAGCAGTGCTTTAGGGGCCTACGAGCAGTACTTC.

The V gene is TRBV7-2, the J gene TRBJ1-1, with D unclear. The CDR3 loop spans 15 amino acids. V was pared by 5 bases and J by 1 base, with 14 bases between. Germline V gene lookup returns CDR1 SGHTA and CDR2 FQGNSA. The CDR3 DNA reads as TGTGCCAGCAGCCCAGCCCCCCGGGGGAACACTGAAGCTTTCTTT. Residues: CASSPAPRGNTEAFF.

The sample holds a few counts of this clone. The CDR3 sequence is CASSLRGRVSYNEQFF. Written as DNA, the CDR3 is TGTGCCAGCAGCCTTCGGGGGAGAGTCTCCTACAATGAGCAGTTCTTC. This chain uses TRBV5-6 with TRBJ2-1; TRBD2 might be the D (6 bases). CDR1 is SGHDT and CDR2 is YYEEEE in the germline V gene. CDR3 length equals 16 residues. Trimming removed 4 bases at V and 0 bases at J, with 14 bases between.

The chain is built from TRBV5-4 and TRBJ2-7; maybe TRBD2 (6 bases). The CDR3 runs to 15 residues. The V end lost 4 bases, the J end lost 7 bases, and 21 bases lay between the germline ends. The germline CDR1 and CDR2 sequences are SGHNT and YYREEE (reference sequence). The CDR3 region has the DNA TGTGCCAGCAGCCCTGGGAGGAACCCCCCGCATGAGCAGTACTTC. Its protein is CASSPGRNPPHEQYF.